One and the same sample provided the 20 T cell receptor beta chains below, sequenced in a study of long-term antiretroviral therapy in people with HIV. The immunoSEQ assay was v3.0, run at survey level. The repertoire was sequenced with immunoSEQ multiplex PCR; TCRdb's copy has only in-frame clones and lacks some. The sample records some 22,000 clones, around 82% being singletons. Sequencing used unsorted PBMCs, obtained at the start of antiretroviral therapy. The receptor source for this set is a man over 45 with HIV.

J is TRBJ2-1 and V is TRBV11-3; a possible D gene is TRBD2 (6 bases). Germline loops: CDR1 SGHNT, CDR2 YENEEA. The CDR3 runs 16 residues. V lost 1 base to trimming and J lost 1 base, with 11 bases between them. This chain's CDR3 is CASSLGLAQSYNEQFF. The CDR3 region has the DNA TGTGCCAGCAGCTTAGGCCTAGCGCAGTCCTACAATGAGCAGTTCTTC. Drawing the rest from reference TRBV11-3 and TRBJ2-1, the complete variable domain is EAGVVQSPRYKIIEKKQPVAFWCNPISGHNTLYWYLQNLGQGPELLIRYENEEAVDDSQLPKDRFSAERLKGVDSTLKIQPAELGDSAVYLCASSLGLAQSYNEQFFGPGTRLTVL.

The V call is TRBV5-6, the J call TRBJ2-5, with a tentative D call TRBD1 (6 bases). The CDR3 runs 13 residues. Germline CDR1 and CDR2: SGHDT and YYEEEE. V lost 3 bases to trimming and J lost 6 bases, with 12 bases between them. CDR3 in DNA: TGTGCCAGCAGCTACAGGGCAGGGAAGACCCAGTACTTC. The encoded protein is CASSYRAGKTQYF.

The chain couples TRBV4-1 to TRBJ1-5, with TRBD1 identical over 9 bases. The V gene end was trimmed by 4 bases and the J gene end by 5 bases; junction bases not matched to a gene: 6. This CDR3 spans 15 amino acids. Germline V gene sequence: CDR1 MGHRA, CDR2 YSYEKL. The CDR3, as DNA: TGCGCCAGCAGCCGGGGACAGGGCATACATCAGCCCCAGCATTTT. This gives the protein CASSRGQGIHQPQHF.

The gene calls are TRBV5-1 and TRBJ2-3; the D call may be TRBD1 or TRBD2 (6 bases each). The germline CDR1 and CDR2 sequences are SGHRS and YFSETQ. CDR3 length: 15 amino acids. V dropped 0 bases and J dropped 3 bases, with 11 bases sitting between them. The CDR3 region has the DNA TGCGCCAGCAGCTTGGGGGGGGCAGGGACAGATACGCAGTATTTT. Protein product: CASSLGGAGTDTQYF.

CDR3 nucleotides: TGTGCCAGTAGTACCTTAACTGGCTCCTACGAGCAGTACTTC. Residues: CASSTLTGSYEQYF. The V gene is TRBV19, the J gene TRBJ2-7; no definite D call. Germline CDR1 and CDR2: LNHDA and SQIVND (reference sequence). V dropped 4 bases and J dropped 0 bases, with 10 bases sitting between them. The CDR3 contains 14 residues.

V usage is TRBV19 and J usage is TRBJ1-2; a weak D match, TRBD1 (5 bases). The CDR3 length is 15 residues. The V end was cut by 3 bases, the J end by 2 bases, with 13 bases between. Germline V CDR1 and CDR2: LNHDA, SQIVND (reference sequence). The CDR3 here is CASSIGKGENYGYTF. For the CDR3, the DNA is TGTGCCAGTAGTATTGGCAAAGGGGAGAACTATGGCTACACCTTC.

The chain combines TRBV5-6 with TRBJ1-1, with a weak D call TRBD1 (5 bases). Germline V gene lookup returns CDR1 SGHDT and CDR2 YYEEEE. Trimming took 5 bases from V and 3 from J, leaving 20 bases between them. The CDR3 contains 16 residues. The CDR3 region is CASSRRDFLPDTEAFF. In DNA, the CDR3 is TGTGCCAGCAGTCGACGGGACTTCCTTCCGGACACTGAAGCTTTCTTT.

This clone has only one observation. The chain recombines TRBV5-1 with TRBJ2-7, with no clear D. The CDR3 length is 14 residues. Trimming removed 0 bases from V and 2 bases from J, with 9 bases in between. CDR1 is SGHRS and CDR2 is YFSETQ in the germline V gene. The CDR3 DNA reads TGCGCCAGCAGCTTGGAAGACGGAGCCTACGAGCAGTACTTC. Protein sequence: CASSLEDGAYEQYF.

The chain couples TRBV28 to TRBJ1-1; D uncertain. The CDR3 is made up of 14 amino acids. V was cut by 6 bases and J by 0 bases, with 11 bases left in between. Germline-derived CDR1 and CDR2 are MDHEN and SYDVKM. In nucleotides, the CDR3 is TGTGCCAGCAGAGGCAGCCTCATGAACACTGAAGCTTTCTTT. Its protein product is CASRGSLMNTEAFF. Complete variable domain (other parts from reference TRBV28 and TRBJ1-1): DVKVTQSSRYLVKRTGEKVFLECVQDMDHENMFWYRQDPGLGLRLIYFSYDVKMKEKGDIPEGYSVSREKKERFSLILESASTNQTSMYLCASRGSLMNTEAFFGQGTRLTVV.

The chain carries TRBV7-2 and TRBJ1-3, with a weak D call TRBD1 (5 bases). This CDR3 is built from 15 residues. Germline values: CDR1 SGHTA, CDR2 FQGNSA. V dropped 6 bases and J dropped 7 bases, with 19 bases sitting between them. CDR3 DNA sequence: TGTGCCAGCAGTCCTGGGGGGGGTCAGGCGAACACCATATATTTT. The encoded protein is CASSPGGGQANTIYF. The full variable domain, its missing parts supplied by reference TRBV7-2 and TRBJ1-3, is GAGVSQSPSNKVTEKGKDVELRCDPISGHTALYWYRQSLGQGLEFLIYFQGNSAPDKSGLPSDRFSAERTGGSVSTLTIQRTQQEDSAVYLCASSPGGGQANTIYFGEGSWLTVV.

V usage is TRBV19 and J usage is TRBJ1-1, with D hard to call. The CDR3 is 11 residues long. CDR1 and CDR2 (germline): LNHDA, SQIVND (reference sequence). The germline V and J ends were trimmed by 5 bases and 2 bases, with 3 bases remaining between them. Here the CDR3 reads CASSANTEAFF. CDR3 coding DNA: TGTGCCAGTAGTGCCAACACTGAAGCTTTCTTT.

The chain employs TRBV2 and TRBJ2-1; 10 bases map to TRBD2. The CDR3 is made up of 15 amino acids. J lost 0 bases, V lost 5 bases, and 1 base had no gene match. Germline V gene sequence: CDR1 SNHLY, CDR2 FYNNEI. In DNA form, the CDR3 reads TGTGCCAGCAGTCTAGCGGGGGCCTCCTACAATGAGCAGTTCTTC. It is translated as CASSLAGASYNEQFF.

V gene TRBV4-1 combines with J gene TRBJ2-3, with TRBD1 matching over 7 bases. The CDR3 runs to 16 residues. CDR1 is MGHRA, CDR2 YSYEKL, per germline. Trimming at V came to 4 bases and at J to 2 bases, leaving 9 bases not matched to a gene. Here the CDR3 DNA reads TGCGCCAGCAGCCCGACGACAGGGTTCCTCACAGATACGCAGTATTTT. The encoded protein is CASSPTTGFLTDTQYF.

The chain employs TRBV4-1 and TRBJ1-5; D not resolved. The V gene lost 0 bases and the J gene lost 3 bases, with 9 bases spanning the gap. The CDR3 has 15 residues. The germline CDR1 and CDR2 sequences are MGHRA and YSYEKL. CDR3 coding DNA: TGCGCCAGCAGCCAAGATTCGAGATTCAATCAGCCCCAGCATTTT. Amino acid sequence: CASSQDSRFNQPQHF.

The genes are TRBV29-1 and TRBJ1-1; maybe TRBD1 (5 bases). Germline V gene lookup returns CDR1 SQVTM and CDR2 ANQGSEA. This CDR3 has 11 residues. V gave up 6 bases and J gave up 6 bases, with 11 bases separating them. CDR3 DNA sequence: TGCAGCGTAGGGGAGGGACCTGAAGCTTTCTTT. Its protein product is CSVGEGPEAFF. The whole variable domain, remainder taken from reference TRBV29-1 and TRBJ1-1, is SAVISQKPSRDICQRGTSLTIQCQVDSQVTMMFWYRQQPGQSLTLIATANQGSEATYESGFVIDKFPISRPNLTFSTLTVSNMSPEDSSIYLCSVGEGPEAFFGQGTRLTVV.

This chain joins TRBV7-2 and TRBJ2-5, with 8 bases that match TRBD1. The CDR3 is made up of 14 amino acids. Germline CDR1 is SGHTA and CDR2 is FQGNSA. J lost 3 bases, V lost 1 base, and 1 base had no gene match. The CDR3 bases are TGTGCCAGCAGCTTAGGGGGACAGGAAGAGACCCAGTACTTC. Amino acids: CASSLGGQEETQYF.

Here the CDR3 DNA reads TGTGCCAGCAGCTTGATTCCGGGACAGGGAGGAACTGAAGCTTTCTTT. Its translation is CASSLIPGQGGTEAFF. The J gene is TRBJ1-1, the V gene TRBV7-2; 9 nucleotides match TRBD1. Germline values: CDR1 SGHTA, CDR2 FQGNSA. J was trimmed by 5 bases and V by 3 bases; bases with no gene match: 10. The CDR3 loop spans 16 amino acids.

The gene calls are TRBV30 and TRBJ1-3; 7 nucleotides align to TRBD1. CDR3 length: 16 amino acids. J lost 2 bases, V lost 1 base, and 8 bases had no gene match. Germline CDR1 reads GTSNPN; CDR2 reads SVGIG (reference sequence). The CDR3 region is CAWSDGDGTAGNTIYF. CDR3 bases: TGTGCCTGGAGTGACGGGGACGGGACAGCTGGAAACACCATATATTTT.

The V gene is TRBV7-2, the J gene TRBJ1-5; D possibly corresponds to TRBD1 (5 bases). Trimming took off 5 bases at V and 4 bases at J, with 15 bases between the two ends. The CDR3 sequence is 15 residues long. The V gene's germline CDR1 is SGHTA and CDR2 FQGNSA. The CDR3 reads CASSARQLLNQPQHF. The CDR3 DNA follows: TGTGCCAGCAGCGCCCGACAGCTACTTAATCAGCCCCAGCATTTT.

V usage is TRBV20-1 and J usage is TRBJ1-2; no reliable D call. Germline CDR1 DFQATT, CDR2 SNEGSKA (reference sequence). The CDR3 extends over 11 amino acids. Between the trimmed V and J ends, which lost 3 bases and 5 bases, there was a span of 7 bases. The CDR3 coding sequence is TGCAGTGCTAGGCCCAGTTATGGCTACACCTTC. It translates to CSARPSYGYTF.